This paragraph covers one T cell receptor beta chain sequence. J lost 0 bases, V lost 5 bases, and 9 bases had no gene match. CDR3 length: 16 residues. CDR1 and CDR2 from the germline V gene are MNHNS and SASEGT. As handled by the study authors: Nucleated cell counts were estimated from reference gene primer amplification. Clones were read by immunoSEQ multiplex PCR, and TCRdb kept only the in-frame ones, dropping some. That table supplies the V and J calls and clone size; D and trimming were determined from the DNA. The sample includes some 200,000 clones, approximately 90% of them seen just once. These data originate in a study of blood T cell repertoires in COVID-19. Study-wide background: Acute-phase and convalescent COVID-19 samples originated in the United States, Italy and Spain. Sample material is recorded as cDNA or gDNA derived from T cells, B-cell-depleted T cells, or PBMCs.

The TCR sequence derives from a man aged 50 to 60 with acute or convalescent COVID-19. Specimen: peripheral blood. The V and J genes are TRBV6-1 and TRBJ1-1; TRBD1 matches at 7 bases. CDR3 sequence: CASSKEWTGLNTEAFF. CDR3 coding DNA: TGTGCCAGCAGTAAAGAATGGACAGGTTTGAACACTGAAGCTTTCTTT.